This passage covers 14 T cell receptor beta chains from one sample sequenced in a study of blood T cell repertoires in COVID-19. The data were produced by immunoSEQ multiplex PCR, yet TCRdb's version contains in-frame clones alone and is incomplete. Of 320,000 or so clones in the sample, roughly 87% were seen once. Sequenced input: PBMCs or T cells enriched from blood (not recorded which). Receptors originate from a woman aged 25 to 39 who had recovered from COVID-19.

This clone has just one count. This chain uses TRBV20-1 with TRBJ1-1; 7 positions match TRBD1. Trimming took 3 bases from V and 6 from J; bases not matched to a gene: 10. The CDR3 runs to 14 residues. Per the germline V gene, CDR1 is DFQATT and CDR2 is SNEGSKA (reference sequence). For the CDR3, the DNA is TGCAGTGCTAGTTTGGGACAGAAAAACTCTGAAGCTTTCTTT. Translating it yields CSASLGQKNSEAFF.

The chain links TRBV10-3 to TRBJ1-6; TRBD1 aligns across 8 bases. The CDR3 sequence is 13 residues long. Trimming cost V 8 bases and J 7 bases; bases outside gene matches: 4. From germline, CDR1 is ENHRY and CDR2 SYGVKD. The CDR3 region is CAIGDRGNSPLHF. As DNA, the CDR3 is TGTGCCATCGGAGACAGGGGAAATTCACCCCTCCACTTT.

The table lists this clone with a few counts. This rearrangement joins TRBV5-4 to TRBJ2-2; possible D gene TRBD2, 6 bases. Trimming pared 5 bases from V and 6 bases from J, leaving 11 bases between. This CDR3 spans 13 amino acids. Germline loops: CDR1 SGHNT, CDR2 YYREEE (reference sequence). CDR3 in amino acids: CASRAWGAGELFF. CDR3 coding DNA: TGTGCCAGCAGGGCGTGGGGGGCCGGGGAGCTGTTTTTT.

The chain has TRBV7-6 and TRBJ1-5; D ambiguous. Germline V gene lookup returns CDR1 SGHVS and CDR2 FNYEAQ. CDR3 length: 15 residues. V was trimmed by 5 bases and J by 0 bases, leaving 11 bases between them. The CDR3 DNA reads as TGTGCCAGCAGCCCGAAGCCCGGTAGCAATCAGCCCCAGCATTTT. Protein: CASSPKPGSNQPQHF.

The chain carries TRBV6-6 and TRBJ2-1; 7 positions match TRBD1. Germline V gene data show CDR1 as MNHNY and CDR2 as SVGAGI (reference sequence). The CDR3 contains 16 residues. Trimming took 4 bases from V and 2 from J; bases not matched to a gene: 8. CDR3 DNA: TGTGCCAGCAGTTCAACAGGGGAAACAGCCTACAATGAGCAGTTCTTC. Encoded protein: CASSSTGETAYNEQFF.

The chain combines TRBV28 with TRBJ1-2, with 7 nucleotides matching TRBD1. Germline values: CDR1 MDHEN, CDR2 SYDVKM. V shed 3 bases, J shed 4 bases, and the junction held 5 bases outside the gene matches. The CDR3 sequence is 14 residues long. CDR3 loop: CASSFTAGGYGYTF. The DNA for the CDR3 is TGTGCCAGCAGTTTTACAGCAGGGGGCTATGGCTACACCTTC.

CDR3 residues: CASSLDRIGGARNEQFF. The CDR3 bases are TGTGCCAGCAGCTTAGATCGCATCGGGGGGGCCAGAAATGAGCAGTTCTTC. J is TRBJ2-1 and V is TRBV11-3; 8 bases match TRBD2. V gave up 0 bases and J gave up 7 bases; unmatched junction bases: 11. The germline V gene encodes CDR1 SGHNT and CDR2 YENEEA. The CDR3 is 17 residues long. Based on the CDR3 plus reference TRBV11-3 and TRBJ2-1, the full variable domain is EAGVVQSPRYKIIEKKQPVAFWCNPISGHNTLYWYLQNLGQGPELLIRYENEEAVDDSQLPKDRFSAERLKGVDSTLKIQPAELGDSAVYLCASSLDRIGGARNEQFFGPGTRLTVL.

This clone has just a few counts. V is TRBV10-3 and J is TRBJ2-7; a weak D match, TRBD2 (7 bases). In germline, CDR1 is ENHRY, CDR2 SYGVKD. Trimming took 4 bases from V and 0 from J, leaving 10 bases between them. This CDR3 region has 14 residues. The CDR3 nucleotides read TGTGCCATCAGTGGGGGGGGCCCCTCCTACGAGCAGTACTTC. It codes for CAISGGGPSYEQYF.

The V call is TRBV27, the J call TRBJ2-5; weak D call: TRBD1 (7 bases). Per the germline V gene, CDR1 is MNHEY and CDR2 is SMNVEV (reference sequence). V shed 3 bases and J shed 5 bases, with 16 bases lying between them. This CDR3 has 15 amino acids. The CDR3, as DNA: TGTGCCAGCAGTTTTCCCCAGACAGGGAGGGAGACCCAGTACTTC. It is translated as CASSFPQTGRETQYF.

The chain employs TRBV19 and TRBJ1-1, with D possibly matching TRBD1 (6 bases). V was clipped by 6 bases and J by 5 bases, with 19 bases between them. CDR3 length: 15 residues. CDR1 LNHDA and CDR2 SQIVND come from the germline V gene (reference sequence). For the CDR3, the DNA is TGTGCCAGTAGGTTTGGGGGCGGGGGTGCAACTGAAGCTTTCTTT. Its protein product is CASRFGGGGATEAFF.

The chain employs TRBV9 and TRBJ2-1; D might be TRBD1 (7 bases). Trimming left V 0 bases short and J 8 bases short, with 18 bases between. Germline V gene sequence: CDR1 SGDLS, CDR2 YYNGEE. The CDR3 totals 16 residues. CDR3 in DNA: TGTGCCAGCAGCGTAGGTGGAGGGGGCGGTTTCCATGAGCAGTTCTTC. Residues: CASSVGGGGGFHEQFF. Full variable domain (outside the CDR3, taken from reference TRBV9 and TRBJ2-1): DSGVTQTPKHLITATGQRVTLRCSPRSGDLSVYWYQQSLDQGLQFLIQYYNGEERAKGNILERFSAQQFPDLHSELNLSSLELGDSALYFCASSVGGGGGFHEQFFGPGTRLTVL.

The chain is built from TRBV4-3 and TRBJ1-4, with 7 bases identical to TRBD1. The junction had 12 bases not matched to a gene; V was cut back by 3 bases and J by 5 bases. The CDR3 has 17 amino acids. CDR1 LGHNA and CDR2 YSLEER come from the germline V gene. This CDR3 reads CASSQSKPGQWNEKLFF. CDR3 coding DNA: TGCGCCAGCAGCCAGTCTAAGCCGGGACAGTGGAATGAAAAACTGTTTTTT.

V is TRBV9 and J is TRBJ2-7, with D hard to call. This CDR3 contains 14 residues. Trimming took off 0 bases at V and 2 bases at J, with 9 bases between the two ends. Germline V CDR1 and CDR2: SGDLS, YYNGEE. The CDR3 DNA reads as TGTGCCAGCAGCGTAGCAACCGCTACCTACGAGCAGTACTTC. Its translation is CASSVATATYEQYF.

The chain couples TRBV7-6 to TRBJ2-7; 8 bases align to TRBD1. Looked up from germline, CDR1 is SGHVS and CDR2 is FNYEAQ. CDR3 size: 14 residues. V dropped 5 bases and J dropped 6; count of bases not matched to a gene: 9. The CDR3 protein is CASSTKTGAVEQYF. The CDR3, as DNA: TGTGCCAGCAGCACCAAGACAGGGGCAGTCGAGCAGTACTTC.